This T cell receptor (beta chain) was captured by sequencing in a study of T cell changes during pregnancy in multiple sclerosis. The V and J ends lost 5 bases and 0 bases respectively, with 8 bases between them. CDR3 length equals 13 residues. From germline, CDR1 is SGHRS and CDR2 YFSETQ. TCRdb's copy holds only in-frame clones and misses some; the assay was immunoSEQ multiplex PCR. The repertoire holds some 27,000 clones, with 85% to 90% as singletons. The count of this clone is one. The sample was CD8+ T cells from peripheral blood mononuclear cells, taken before pregnancy. The clonotype comes from a female donor with multiple sclerosis, enrolled in a pregnancy study. V is TRBV5-1 and J is TRBJ1-1, with no clear D. The CDR3 region is CASSLTVNTEAFF. The CDR3 nucleotides are TGCGCCAGCAGTTTGACGGTGAACACTGAAGCTTTCTTT. Filled out from reference TRBV5-1 and TRBJ1-1, the complete variable domain reads KAGVTQTPRYLIKTRGQQVTLSCSPISGHRSVSWYQQTPGQGLQFLFEYFSETQRNKGNFPGRFSGRQFSNSRSEMNVSTLELGDSALYLCASSLTVNTEAFFGQGTRLTVV.